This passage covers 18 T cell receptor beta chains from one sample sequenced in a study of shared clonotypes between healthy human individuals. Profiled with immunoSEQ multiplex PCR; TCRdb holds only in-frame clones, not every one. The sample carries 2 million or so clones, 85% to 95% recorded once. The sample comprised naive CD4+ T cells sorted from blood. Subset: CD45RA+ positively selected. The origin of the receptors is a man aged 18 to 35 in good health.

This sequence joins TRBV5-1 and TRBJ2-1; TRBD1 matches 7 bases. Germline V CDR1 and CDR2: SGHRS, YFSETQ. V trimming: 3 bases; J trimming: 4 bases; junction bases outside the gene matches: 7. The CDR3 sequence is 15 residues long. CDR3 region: CASSWGQTSYNEQFF. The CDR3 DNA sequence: TGCGCCAGCAGCTGGGGACAGACTTCTTACAATGAGCAGTTCTTC.

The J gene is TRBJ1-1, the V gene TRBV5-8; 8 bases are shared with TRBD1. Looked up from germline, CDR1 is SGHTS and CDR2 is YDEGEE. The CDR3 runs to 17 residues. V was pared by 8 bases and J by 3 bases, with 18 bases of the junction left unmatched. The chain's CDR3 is CASFSDRGTASHTEAFF. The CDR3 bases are TGTGCCAGTTTTTCTGACAGGGGAACAGCCAGTCACACTGAAGCTTTCTTT.

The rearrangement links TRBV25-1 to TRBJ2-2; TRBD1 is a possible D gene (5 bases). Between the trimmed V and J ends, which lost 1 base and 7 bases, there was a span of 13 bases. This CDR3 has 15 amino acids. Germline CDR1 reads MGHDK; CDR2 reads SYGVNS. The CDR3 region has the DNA TGTGCCAGCAGTGAATGGGGCAGTGAGGTCGGGGAGCTGTTTTTT. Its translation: CASSEWGSEVGELFF.

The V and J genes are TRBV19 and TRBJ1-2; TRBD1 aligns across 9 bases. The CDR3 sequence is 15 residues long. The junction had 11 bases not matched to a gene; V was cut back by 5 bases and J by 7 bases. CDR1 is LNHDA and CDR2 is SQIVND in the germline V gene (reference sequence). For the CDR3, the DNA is TGTGCCAGTAGTGGACTCGGGACAGGGAGCGCTGGCTACACCTTC. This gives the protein CASSGLGTGSAGYTF.

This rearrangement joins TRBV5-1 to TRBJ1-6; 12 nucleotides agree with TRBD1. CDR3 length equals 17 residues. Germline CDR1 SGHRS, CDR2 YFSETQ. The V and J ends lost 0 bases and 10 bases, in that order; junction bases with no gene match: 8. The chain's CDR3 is CASSLGAGTGGASPLHF. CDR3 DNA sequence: TGCGCCAGCAGCTTGGGTGCTGGGACAGGGGGCGCCTCACCCCTCCACTTT.

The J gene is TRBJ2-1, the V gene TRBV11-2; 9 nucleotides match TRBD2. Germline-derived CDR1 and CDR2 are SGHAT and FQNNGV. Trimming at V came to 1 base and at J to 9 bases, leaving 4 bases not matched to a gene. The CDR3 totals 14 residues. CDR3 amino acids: CASSLVATSGEQFF. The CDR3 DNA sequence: TGTGCCAGCAGCTTAGTGGCGACTAGCGGTGAGCAGTTCTTC.

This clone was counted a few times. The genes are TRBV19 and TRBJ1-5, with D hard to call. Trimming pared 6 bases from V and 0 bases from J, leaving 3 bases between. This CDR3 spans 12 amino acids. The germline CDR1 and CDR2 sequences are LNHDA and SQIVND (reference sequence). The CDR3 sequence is CASSHSNQPQHF. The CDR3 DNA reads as TGTGCCAGTAGCCATAGCAATCAGCCCCAGCATTTT.

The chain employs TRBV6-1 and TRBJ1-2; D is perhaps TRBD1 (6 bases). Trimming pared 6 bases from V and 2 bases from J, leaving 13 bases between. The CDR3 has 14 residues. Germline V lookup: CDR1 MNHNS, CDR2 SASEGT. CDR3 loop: CASRQGIGNYGYTF. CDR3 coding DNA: TGTGCCAGCAGGCAGGGGATTGGAAACTATGGCTACACCTTC.

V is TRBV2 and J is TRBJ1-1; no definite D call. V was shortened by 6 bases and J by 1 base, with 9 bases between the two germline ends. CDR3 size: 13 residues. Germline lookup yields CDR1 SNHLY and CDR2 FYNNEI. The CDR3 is CASSVQQNTEAFF. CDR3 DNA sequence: TGTGCCAGCAGCGTACAGCAGAACACTGAAGCTTTCTTT.

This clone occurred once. The CDR3 loop reads CASRLAGSYEQYF. DNA for the CDR3: TGCGCCAGCCGACTAGCGGGTTCCTACGAGCAGTACTTC. This rearrangement joins TRBV5-1 to TRBJ2-7; 10 bases match TRBD2. Germline V gene lookup returns CDR1 SGHRS and CDR2 YFSETQ. CDR3 size: 13 residues. The V gene end was trimmed by 7 bases and the J gene end by 1 base; junction bases not matched to a gene: 2.

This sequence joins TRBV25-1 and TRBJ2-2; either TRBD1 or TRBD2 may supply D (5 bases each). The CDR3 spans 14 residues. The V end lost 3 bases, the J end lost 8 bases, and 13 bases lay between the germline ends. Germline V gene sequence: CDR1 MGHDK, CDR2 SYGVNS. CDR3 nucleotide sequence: TGTGCCAGCAGTGACCCTGGGGCGGGTGGGGAGCTGTTTTTT. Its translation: CASSDPGAGGELFF.

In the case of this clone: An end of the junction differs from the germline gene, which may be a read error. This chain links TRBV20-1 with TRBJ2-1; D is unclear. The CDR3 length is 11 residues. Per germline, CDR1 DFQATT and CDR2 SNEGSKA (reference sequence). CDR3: CSAPGPSEEFF. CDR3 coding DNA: TGCAGTGCTCCCGGACCCTCTGAGGAGTTCTTC.

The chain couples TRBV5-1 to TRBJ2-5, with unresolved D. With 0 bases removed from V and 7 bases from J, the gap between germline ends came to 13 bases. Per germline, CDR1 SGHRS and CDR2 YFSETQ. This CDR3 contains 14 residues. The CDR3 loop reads CASSLGHPAGTQYF. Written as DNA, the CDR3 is TGCGCCAGCAGCTTGGGCCATCCCGCAGGGACCCAGTACTTC.

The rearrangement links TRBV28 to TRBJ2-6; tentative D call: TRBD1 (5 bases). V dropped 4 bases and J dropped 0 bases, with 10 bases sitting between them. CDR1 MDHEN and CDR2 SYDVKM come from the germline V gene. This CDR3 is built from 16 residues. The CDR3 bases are TGTGCCAGCAGTTCGGACACCTTCTCTGGGGCCAACGTCCTGACTTTC. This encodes CASSSDTFSGANVLTF.

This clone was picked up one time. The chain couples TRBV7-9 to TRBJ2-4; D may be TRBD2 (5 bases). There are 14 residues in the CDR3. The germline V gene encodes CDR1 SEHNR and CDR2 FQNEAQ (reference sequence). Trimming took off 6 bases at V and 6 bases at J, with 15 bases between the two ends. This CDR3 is CASSRGPSVNIQYF. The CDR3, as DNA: TGTGCCAGCAGTCGAGGGCCCTCGGTAAACATTCAGTACTTC.

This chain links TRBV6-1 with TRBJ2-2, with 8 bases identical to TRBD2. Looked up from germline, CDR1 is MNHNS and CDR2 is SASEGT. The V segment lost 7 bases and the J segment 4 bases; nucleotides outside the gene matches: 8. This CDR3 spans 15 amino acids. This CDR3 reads CASIAGLTGTGELFF. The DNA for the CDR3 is TGTGCCAGCATAGCGGGGCTCACCGGCACCGGGGAGCTGTTTTTT.

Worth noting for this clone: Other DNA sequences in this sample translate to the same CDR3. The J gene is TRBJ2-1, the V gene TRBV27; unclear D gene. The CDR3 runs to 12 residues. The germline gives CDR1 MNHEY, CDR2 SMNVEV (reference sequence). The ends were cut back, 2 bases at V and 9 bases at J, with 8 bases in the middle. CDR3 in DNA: TGTGCCAGCAGTTTAGGAGTAGGTGAGCAGTTCTTC. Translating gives CASSLGVGEQFF.

CDR3 DNA sequence: TGTGCCAGCAGGGAGACAGGGGAAGGCTACACCTTC. Its translation is CASRETGEGYTF. The chain employs TRBV6-6 and TRBJ1-2; 8 bases align to TRBD1. V trimming: 6 bases; J trimming: 8 bases; junction bases outside the gene matches: 5. The CDR3 consists of 12 residues. Germline lookup yields CDR1 MNHNY and CDR2 SVGAGI (reference sequence).